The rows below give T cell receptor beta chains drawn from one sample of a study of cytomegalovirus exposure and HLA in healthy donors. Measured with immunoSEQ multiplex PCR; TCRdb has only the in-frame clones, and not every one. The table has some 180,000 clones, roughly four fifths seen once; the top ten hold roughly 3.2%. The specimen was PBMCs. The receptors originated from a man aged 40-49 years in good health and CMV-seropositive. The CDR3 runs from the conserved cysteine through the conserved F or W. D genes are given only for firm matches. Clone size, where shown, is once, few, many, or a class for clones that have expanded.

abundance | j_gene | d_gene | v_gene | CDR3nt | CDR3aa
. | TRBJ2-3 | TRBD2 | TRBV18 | TGTGCCAGCTCCGGACTAGCGGGAAGAGGAGATACGCAGTATTTT | CASSGLAGRGDTQYF
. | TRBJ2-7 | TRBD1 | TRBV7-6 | TGTGCCAGCAGCGGATTGGGACAGTTGGGGGAGCAGTACTTC | CASSGLGQLGEQYF
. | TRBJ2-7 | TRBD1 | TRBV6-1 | TGTGCCAGCAGTGAAAAGACCCACAGGGGGCTCTCGTACGAGCAGTACTTC | CASSEKTHRGLSYEQYF
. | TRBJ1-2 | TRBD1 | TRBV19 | TGTGCCAGTACGACAGGGGCTTATGGCTACACCTTC | CASTTGAYGYTF
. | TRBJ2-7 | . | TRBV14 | TGTGCCAGCAGCCAAGAGGAAAGACAGTTCTACGAGCAGTACTTC | CASSQEERQFYEQYF
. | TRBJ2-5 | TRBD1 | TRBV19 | TGTGCCAGTGGGCCGGGACAGGGGTTGGAGACCCAGTACTTC | CASGPGQGLETQYF
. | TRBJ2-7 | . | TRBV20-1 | TGCAGTGCTCGGAGCTCCTACGAGCAGTACTTC | CSARSSYEQYF
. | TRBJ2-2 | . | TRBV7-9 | TGTGCCAGCAGCTTACGTTTGACCGGGGAGCTGTTTTTT | CASSLRLTGELFF
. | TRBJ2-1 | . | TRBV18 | TGTGCCAGCTCCAAGGGGGTCGCCTACAATGAGCAGTTCTTC | CASSKGVAYNEQFF
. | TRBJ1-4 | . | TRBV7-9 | TGTGCCAGCAGTCTTCCAGGGGCTCGTGAAAAACTGTTTTTT | CASSLPGAREKLFF
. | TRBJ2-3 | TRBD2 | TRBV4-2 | TGTGCCAGCAGCCAGGAAACCGGGACTAGCGGGAGGCCGGATACGCAGTATTTT | CASSQETGTSGRPDTQYF
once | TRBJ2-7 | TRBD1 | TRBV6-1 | TGTGCCAGCAGACTTTCCGGGACAGGGTCCTACGAGCAGTACTTC | CASRLSGTGSYEQYF
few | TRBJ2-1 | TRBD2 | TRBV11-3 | TGTGCCAGCAGCTTAGGCGGGAGCTCGGCCTACAATGAGCAGTTCTTC | CASSLGGSSAYNEQFF
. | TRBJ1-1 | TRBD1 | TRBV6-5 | TGTGCCAGCAGTAAAGACAGGGCCAACACTGAAGCTTTCTTT | CASSKDRANTEAFF
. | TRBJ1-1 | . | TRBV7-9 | TGTGCCAGCAGCTTAGCGGGGCAGGGGTACACTGAAGCTTTCTTT | CASSLAGQGYTEAFF
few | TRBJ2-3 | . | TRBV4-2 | TGTGCCAGCAGCCAAGAAGTGACTTCCACAGATACGCAGTATTTT | CASSQEVTSTDTQYF
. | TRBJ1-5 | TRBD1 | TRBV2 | TGTGCCAGCCGGGACAGGGCCAATCAGCCCCAGCATTTT | CASRDRANQPQHF
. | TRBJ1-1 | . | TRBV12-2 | TGTGCAAGTCGCTTAGGGGGACAGGGAGGCGGCATGAACACTGAAGCTTTCTTT | CASRLGGQGGGMNTEAFF
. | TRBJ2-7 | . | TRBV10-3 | TGTGCCATCAGTGAGTCGAGTATCCCATCCTACGAGCAGTACTTC | CAISESSIPSYEQYF
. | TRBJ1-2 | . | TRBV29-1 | TGCAGCGTCAGGACGGAGGGGTATGGCTACACCTTC | CSVRTEGYGYTF
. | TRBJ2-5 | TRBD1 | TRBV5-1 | TGCGCCAGCAGCTTCCAGGGGGCGATGGAGACCCAGTACTTC | CASSFQGAMETQYF
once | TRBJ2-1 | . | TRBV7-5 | TGTGCCAGAATCCCCGTTCTCCCCCTAGCGGGAGGATACTCAACCTACAATGAGCAGTTCTTC | CARIPVLPLAGGYSTYNEQFF
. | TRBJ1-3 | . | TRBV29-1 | TGCAGCGTCCGGAGCTCTGGAAACACCATATATTTT | CSVRSSGNTIYF
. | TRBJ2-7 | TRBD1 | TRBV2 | TGTGCCAGCAGTGAAGTGACTACGGGATCTGGGACAGGGGGTGGAGAGCAGTACTTC | CASSEVTTGSGTGGGEQYF
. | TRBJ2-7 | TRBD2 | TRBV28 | TGTGCCAGCAGTTCGACTAGCGGGCCAATGTACGAGCAGTACTTC | CASSSTSGPMYEQYF
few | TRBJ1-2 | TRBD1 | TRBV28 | TGTGCCAGCAGTTCCCCGGACAGGGGGCGCAGCTATGGCTACACCTTC | CASSSPDRGRSYGYTF
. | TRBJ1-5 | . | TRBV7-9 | TGTGCCAGCAGCTTAGGCAGGGGACCAGAGCCCCAGCATTTT | CASSLGRGPEPQHF
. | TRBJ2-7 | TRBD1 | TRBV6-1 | TGTGCCAGCAGTGGGGCGACAGGGGTTCCCTACGAGCAGTACTTC | CASSGATGVPYEQYF
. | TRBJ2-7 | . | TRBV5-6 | TGTGCCAGCAGTAGGGACTCCCCCTACGAGCAGTACTTC | CASSRDSPYEQYF
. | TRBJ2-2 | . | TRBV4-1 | TGCGCCAGCAGCCAACGGACTGACACCGGGGAGCTGTTTTTT | CASSQRTDTGELFF
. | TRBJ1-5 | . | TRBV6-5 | TGTGCCAGCAGTTCCCTAGGTCAGCCCCAGCATTTT | CASSSLGQPQHF
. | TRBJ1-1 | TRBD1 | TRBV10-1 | TGCGCCAGCAGTGAGTCGATCGGGACAGGGAGAACTGAAGCTTTCTTT | CASSESIGTGRTEAFF
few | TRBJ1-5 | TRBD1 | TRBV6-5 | TGTGCCAGCAGCTCCGACAGGGGGCTTTTGCAGCCCCAGCATTTT | CASSSDRGLLQPQHF
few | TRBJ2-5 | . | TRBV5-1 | TGCGCCAGCAGCTTACAGGGTCAAGAGACCCAGTACTTC | CASSLQGQETQYF
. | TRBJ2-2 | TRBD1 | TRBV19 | TGTGCCAGTAGGGGCCGGGGACCCCAGGGGGAAGTTTTGGGTAACACCGGGGAGCTGTTTTTT | CASRGRGPQGEVLGNTGELFF
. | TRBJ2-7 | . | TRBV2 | TGTGCCACCCAAGGCAGGGGTACCTACGAGCAGTACTTC | CATQGRGTYEQYF
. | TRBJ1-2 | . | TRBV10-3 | TGTGCCATCAGTGAGTCGGGGGGTTTCCATGGCTACACCTTC | CAISESGGFHGYTF
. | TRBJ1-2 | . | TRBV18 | TGTGCCAGCTCACCGGGACAAGGGGACTATGGCTACACCTTC | CASSPGQGDYGYTF
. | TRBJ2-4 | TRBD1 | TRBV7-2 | TGTGCCAGCAGCTTAACCGGGACAGGGGGAACACTAGCCAAAAACATTCAGTACTTC | CASSLTGTGGTLAKNIQYF
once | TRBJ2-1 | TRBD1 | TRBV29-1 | TGCAGCGTTGGTGGGGGTGGGGGCCACAGGGGGATGGGCTACAATGAGCAGTTCTTC | CSVGGGGGHRGMGYNEQFF